This entry describes one T cell receptor (beta chain). The repertoire was sequenced with immunoSEQ multiplex PCR; TCRdb's copy has only in-frame clones and lacks some. The table includes approximately 300,000 clones, 90% detected once. The J segment lost 6 bases and the V segment lost 0 bases, leaving 5 bases of the junction unmatched. The CDR3 has 16 amino acids. Germline CDR1 MGHRA, CDR2 YSYEKL. These data belong to a study of blood T cell repertoires in COVID-19. During active infection, Seattle patients enrolled and were then monitored through disease. The sequenced material came from peripheral blood. V usage is TRBV4-1 and J usage is TRBJ1-5; 10 nucleotides match TRBD1. This clonotype was sampled from a woman aged 25 to 39 with COVID-19, enrolled during active disease. The CDR3, as DNA: TGCGCCAGCAGCCAAGACCCGACAGGGGGCGGTCAGCCCCAGCATTTT. It encodes CASSQDPTGGGQPQHF.